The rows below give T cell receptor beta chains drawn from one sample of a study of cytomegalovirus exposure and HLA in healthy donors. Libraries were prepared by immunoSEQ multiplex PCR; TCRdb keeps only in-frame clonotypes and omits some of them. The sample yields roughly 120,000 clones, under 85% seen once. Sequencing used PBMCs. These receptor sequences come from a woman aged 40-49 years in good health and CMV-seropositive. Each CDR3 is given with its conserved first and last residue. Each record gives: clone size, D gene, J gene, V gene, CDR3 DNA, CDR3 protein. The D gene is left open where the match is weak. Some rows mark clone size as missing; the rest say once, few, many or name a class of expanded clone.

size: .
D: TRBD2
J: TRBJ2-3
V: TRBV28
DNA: TGTGCCAGCAGATTAGCGGGACTCGGCACAGATACGCAGTATTTT
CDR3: CASRLAGLGTDTQYF

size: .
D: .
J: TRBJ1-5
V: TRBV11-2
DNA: TGTGCCAGCAGCTTCGGGAGATATAGCAATCAGCCCCAGCATTTT
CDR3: CASSFGRYSNQPQHF

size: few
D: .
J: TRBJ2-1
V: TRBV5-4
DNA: TGTGCCAGCAGCCCGACAGTCTACAATGAGCAGTTCTTC
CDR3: CASSPTVYNEQFF

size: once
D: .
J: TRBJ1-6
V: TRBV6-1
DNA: TGTGCCATAGAGGGGGATGCGAAAAATTCACCCCTCCACTTT
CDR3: CAIEGDAKNSPLHF

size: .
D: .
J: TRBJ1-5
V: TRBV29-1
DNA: TGCAGCGTTGGAGGGTCCAATCAGCCCCAGCATTTT
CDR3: CSVGGSNQPQHF

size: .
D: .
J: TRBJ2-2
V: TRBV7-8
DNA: TGTGCCAGCAGCCCGAGGGGGATGGCCGGGGAGCTGTTTTTT
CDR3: CASSPRGMAGELFF

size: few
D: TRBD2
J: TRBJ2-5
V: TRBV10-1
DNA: TGCGCCAGCAGATATTTTAGCGGGAGGGCCGTACAAGAGACCCAGTACTTC
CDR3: CASRYFSGRAVQETQYF

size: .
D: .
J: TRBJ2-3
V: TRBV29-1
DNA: TGCAGCGTGCGGGGGCCCGGGACGCCGACAGATACGCAGTATTTT
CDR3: CSVRGPGTPTDTQYF

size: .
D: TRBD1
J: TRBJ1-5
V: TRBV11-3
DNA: TGTGCCAGCAGCTTAGGAGGGGGCGAGAGCAATCAGCCCCAGCATTTT
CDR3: CASSLGGGESNQPQHF

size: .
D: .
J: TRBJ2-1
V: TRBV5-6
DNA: TGTGCCAGCAGCTTGGCCGTGGGAGGTGAGCAGTTCTTC
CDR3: CASSLAVGGEQFF

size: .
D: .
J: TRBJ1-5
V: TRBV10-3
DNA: TGTGCCATCGGTCGGGATCACAATCAGCCCCAGCATTTT
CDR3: CAIGRDHNQPQHF

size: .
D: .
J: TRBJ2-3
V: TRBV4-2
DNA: TGTGCCAGCAGCGCCCGGGTCACAGATACGCAGTATTTT
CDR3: CASSARVTDTQYF

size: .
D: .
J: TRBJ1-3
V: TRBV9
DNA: TGTGCCAGCAGCTTAACCTCCAGGGTGGACTCTGGAAACACCATATATTTT
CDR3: CASSLTSRVDSGNTIYF

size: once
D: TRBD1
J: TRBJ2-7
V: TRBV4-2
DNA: TGTGCCAGCAGCCAACCCCCCGGGACAGGGGACTCCGAGCAGTACTTC
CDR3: CASSQPPGTGDSEQYF

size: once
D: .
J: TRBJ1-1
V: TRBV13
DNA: TGTGCCAGCAGCCCCACGGGGGGAGGTGACACTGAAGCTTTCTTT
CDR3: CASSPTGGGDTEAFF

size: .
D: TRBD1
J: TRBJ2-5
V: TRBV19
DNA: TGTGCCAGTAGTATGACAGGGATAGAGACCCAGTACTTC
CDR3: CASSMTGIETQYF

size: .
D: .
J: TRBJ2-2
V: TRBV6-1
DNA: TGTGCCACCCAGCAGGGGTTAAACACCGGGGAGCTGTTTTTT
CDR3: CATQQGLNTGELFF

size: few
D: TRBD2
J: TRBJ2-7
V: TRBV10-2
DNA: TGCGCCAGCAGTGAGCAGCGGGAGTGGAACGAGCAGTACTTC
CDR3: CASSEQREWNEQYF

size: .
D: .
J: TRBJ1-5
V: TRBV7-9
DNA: TGTGCCAGCAGCCACAGCCTCAATCAGCCCCAGCATTTT
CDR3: CASSHSLNQPQHF

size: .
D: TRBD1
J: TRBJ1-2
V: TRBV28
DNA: TGTGCCAGCAGTTCCTCGGACAGGGGGATCTATGGCTACACCTTC
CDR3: CASSSSDRGIYGYTF

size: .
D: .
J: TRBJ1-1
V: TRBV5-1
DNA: TGCGCCAGCAGGTTGCGGCCGGGACAGAACACTGAAGCTTTCTTT
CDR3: CASRLRPGQNTEAFF

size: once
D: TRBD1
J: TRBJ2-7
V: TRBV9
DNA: TGTGCCAGCAGCTCCGAAGACAGGGCCGATCCCTACGAGCAGTACTTC
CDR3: CASSSEDRADPYEQYF

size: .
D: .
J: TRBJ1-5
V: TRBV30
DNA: TGTGCCTGGAGTTTCAAAGACAGGAGAAATCAGCCCCAGCATTTT
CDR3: CAWSFKDRRNQPQHF

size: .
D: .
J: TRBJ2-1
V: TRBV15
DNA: TGTGCCACCAGGGGAAGGGGCGCGGACAATGAGCAGTTCTTC
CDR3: CATRGRGADNEQFF

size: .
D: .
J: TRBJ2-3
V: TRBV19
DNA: TGTGCCAGTACCATGGGCGGGAGCACAGATACGCAGTATTTT
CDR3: CASTMGGSTDTQYF

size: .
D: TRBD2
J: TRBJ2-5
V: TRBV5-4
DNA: TGTGCCAGCAGCTCCCGGACTAGCGGGAGTTCTGAGACCCAGTACTTC
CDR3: CASSSRTSGSSETQYF

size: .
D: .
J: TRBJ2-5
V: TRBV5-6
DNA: TGTGCCAGCAAAAGAGTTACGCAAGAGACCCAGTACTTC
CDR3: CASKRVTQETQYF

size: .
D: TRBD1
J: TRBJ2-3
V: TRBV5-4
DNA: TGTGCCAGCCAATCAGGGGGCTGGACAGATACGCAGTATTTT
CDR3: CASQSGGWTDTQYF

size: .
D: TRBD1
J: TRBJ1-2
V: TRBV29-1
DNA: TGCAGCGTTGAGGGAGGGACAGGGGAATATGGCTACACCTTC
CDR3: CSVEGGTGEYGYTF

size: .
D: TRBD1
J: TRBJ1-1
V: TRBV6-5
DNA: TGTGCCAGCAGTCTTTACAGGGGTATGAACACTGAGGCTTTCTTT
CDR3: CASSLYRGMNTEAFF

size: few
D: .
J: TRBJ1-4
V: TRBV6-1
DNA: TGTGCCAGCAGTCCTAGACGGGAAAAACTGTTTTTT
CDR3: CASSPRREKLFF

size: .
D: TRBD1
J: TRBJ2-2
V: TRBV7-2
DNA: TGTGCCAGCAACCTACCCGGGACAGCACAGAACACCGGGGAGCTGTTTTTT
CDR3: CASNLPGTAQNTGELFF

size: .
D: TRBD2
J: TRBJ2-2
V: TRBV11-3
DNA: TGTGCCAGCAGCTTGGGCGGGAGGGGCACCGGGGAGCTGTTTTTT
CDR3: CASSLGGRGTGELFF

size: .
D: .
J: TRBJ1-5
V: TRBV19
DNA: TGTGCCAGTACAGCAGACAGAAATCAGCCCCAGCATTTT
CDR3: CASTADRNQPQHF

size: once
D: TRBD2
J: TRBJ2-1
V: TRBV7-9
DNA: TGTGCCAGCAGCCTATACCGGGACTACTACTACAATGAGCAGTTCTTC
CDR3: CASSLYRDYYYNEQFF

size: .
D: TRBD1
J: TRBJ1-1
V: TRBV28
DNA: TGTGCCAGCAGTTCGACAGGGGGCTCGGGTGAAGCTTTCTTT
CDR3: CASSSTGGSGEAFF

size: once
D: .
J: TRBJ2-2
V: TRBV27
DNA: TGTGCCAGCAGTTTACGGCAGGGCGGGAATAAAGGCGGGGAGCTGTTTTTT
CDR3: CASSLRQGGNKGGELFF

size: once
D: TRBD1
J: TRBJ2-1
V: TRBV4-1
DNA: TGCGCCAGCAGCCAAGGCCCGGGACAGGGTAACAATGAGCAGTTCTTC
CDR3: CASSQGPGQGNNEQFF

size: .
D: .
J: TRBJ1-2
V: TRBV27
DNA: TGTGCCAGCAGTTTCAACAGGGAGAACTATGGCTACACCTTC
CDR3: CASSFNRENYGYTF